What follows are 28 T cell receptor beta chains derived from one specimen sequenced in a study of cytomegalovirus exposure and HLA in healthy donors. The PCR used 60 Vbeta and 13 Jbeta primers. The table came from immunoSEQ multiplex PCR; TCRdb's copy has only in-frame clones and leaves some out. The table shows some 180,000 clones, with around 78% occurring only once. The sample taken for sequencing was PBMCs. The receptors were gathered from a woman aged 30 to 39 in good health and CMV-seropositive.

V and J are TRBV15 and TRBJ2-2, with D perhaps matching TRBD1 (6 bases). The CDR3 consists of 15 residues. CDR1 and CDR2 from the germline V gene are LNHNV and YYDKDF (reference sequence). With 5 bases removed from V and 1 base from J, the gap between germline ends came to 11 bases. The CDR3 sequence is CATSETGMNTGELFF. The CDR3 region has the DNA TGTGCCACCAGCGAGACAGGCATGAACACCGGGGAGCTGTTTTTT.

V and J are TRBV30 and TRBJ2-4; 12 bases line up with TRBD2. This CDR3 spans 14 amino acids. In germline, CDR1 is GTSNPN, CDR2 SVGIG (reference sequence). The trim removed 3 bases at V and 15 bases at J, leaving 12 bases unmatched. This chain's CDR3 is CAWSYPTSGGPSYF. The DNA of the CDR3 is TGTGCCTGGAGCTACCCTACTAGCGGGGGGCCTTCGTACTTC.

A single count supports this clone. The V gene is TRBV6-5, the J gene TRBJ1-3; 7 nucleotides align to TRBD1. Germline CDR1 MNHEY, CDR2 SVGAGI. The junction had 8 bases not matched to a gene; V was cut back by 6 bases and J by 3 bases. The CDR3 is 15 amino acids. The CDR3 sequence: CASSFDREDGNTIYF. The CDR3, as DNA: TGTGCCAGCAGCTTCGACAGGGAGGATGGAAACACCATATATTTT.

V and J are TRBV18 and TRBJ2-5, with 7 bases fitting TRBD2. The CDR3 loop spans 13 amino acids. CDR1 is KGHSH and CDR2 is LQKENI in the germline V gene. J lost 10 bases, V lost 2 bases, and 7 bases had no gene match. As DNA, the CDR3 is TGTGCCAGCTCACCAGATAGACTAGCCCTCCAGTACTTC. This codes for CASSPDRLALQYF.

The chain uses TRBV19 and TRBJ2-1; possibly TRBD2 for D (7 bases). Per the germline V gene, CDR1 is LNHDA and CDR2 is SQIVND (reference sequence). V lost 5 bases and J 7 bases, leaving 18 bases between the germline ends. CDR3 length: 15 residues. The CDR3 here is CASSPGRGQGNEQFF. CDR3 DNA sequence: TGTGCCAGTAGTCCAGGGAGGGGCCAGGGGAATGAGCAGTTCTTC.

In this sample, this clone turned up once. This sequence joins TRBV30 and TRBJ1-4, with D perhaps TRBD1 (5 bases). CDR1 and CDR2 (germline): GTSNPN, SVGIG (reference sequence). The CDR3 has 15 residues. Between the trimmed V and J ends, which lost 2 bases and 0 bases, there was a span of 10 bases. CDR3 nucleotide sequence: TGTGCCTGGAGTCCAGGGATTGCAACTAATGAAAAACTGTTTTTT. Protein: CAWSPGIATNEKLFF.

V is TRBV28 and J is TRBJ2-7; D gene uncertain. The CDR3 sequence is 12 residues long. Germline V lookup: CDR1 MDHEN, CDR2 SYDVKM. Trimming cost V 4 bases and J 6 bases, with 10 bases left between them. The CDR3 nucleotides read TGTGCCAGCAGTTCCTCTATGCGCGAGCAGTACTTC. Its protein is CASSSSMREQYF. Complete variable domain (other parts from reference TRBV28 and TRBJ2-7): DVKVTQSSRYLVKRTGEKVFLECVQDMDHENMFWYRQDPGLGLRLIYFSYDVKMKEKGDIPEGYSVSREKKERFSLILESASTNQTSMYLCASSSSMREQYFGPGTRLTVT.

As concerns this clone: A junction boundary mismatches the germline segment, possibly from a read error. The chain couples TRBV7-9 to TRBJ2-3; D ambiguous. This CDR3 contains 12 residues. Germline assignment: CDR1 SEHNR and CDR2 FQNEAQ (reference sequence). The CDR3 nucleotides are TGTTCCAGCAGCCGGTACACAGATACGCAGTATTTT. This codes for CSSSRYTDTQYF.

The chain is built from TRBV11-3 and TRBJ2-3; 7 bases map to TRBD2. The trim removed 5 bases at V and 4 bases at J, leaving 9 bases unmatched. CDR3 length: 15 residues. Germline V gene sequence: CDR1 SGHNT, CDR2 YENEEA. CDR3 sequence (DNA): TGTGCCAGCAGCCTCGCAATGGCGGGGGCAGATACGCAGTATTTT. The encoded protein is CASSLAMAGADTQYF.

The chain recombines TRBV4-1 with TRBJ2-7; TRBD2 is a possible D gene (5 bases). The CDR3 spans 14 residues. CDR1 and CDR2 from the germline V gene are MGHRA and YSYEKL. The ends were cut back, 2 bases at V and 3 bases at J, with 11 bases in the middle. For the CDR3, the DNA is TGCGCCAGCAGCCAAAAACCTGGAGGCTACGAGCAGTACTTC. Encoded protein: CASSQKPGGYEQYF.

This clone appeared a single time. J is TRBJ2-1 and V is TRBV28, with 8 bases fitting TRBD2. Germline V CDR1 and CDR2: MDHEN, SYDVKM. The J segment lost 7 bases and the V segment lost 8 bases, leaving 13 bases of the junction unmatched. The CDR3 length is 15 residues. Here the CDR3 reads CASFQRAAGGNEQFF. The CDR3 DNA is TGTGCCAGCTTCCAACGGGCGGCGGGGGGAAATGAGCAGTTCTTC.

The genes are TRBV2 and TRBJ1-2; tentative D call: TRBD1 (5 bases). The CDR3 has 16 residues. Trimming cost V 0 bases and J 1 base, with 12 bases left between them. CDR1 and CDR2 (germline): SNHLY, FYNNEI. This CDR3 is CASSEASAGNNYGYTF. For the CDR3, the DNA is TGTGCCAGCAGTGAAGCGTCGGCAGGGAATAACTATGGCTACACCTTC.

The chain combines TRBV7-8 with TRBJ1-2; 10 bases match TRBD1. Losses at the gene ends were 5 bases for V and 7 bases for J; bases not matched to a gene: 7. Looked up from germline, CDR1 is SGHVS and CDR2 is FQNEAQ. The CDR3 runs 14 residues. In nucleotides, the CDR3 is TGTGCCAGCAGCCCCGTGACAGGGGGCTCTGGCTACACCTTC. This encodes CASSPVTGGSGYTF.

The V gene is TRBV30, the J gene TRBJ1-2; the D is unclear. Trimming removed 0 bases at V and 2 bases at J, with 7 bases between. This CDR3 is built from 13 residues. CDR1 GTSNPN and CDR2 SVGIG come from the germline V gene (reference sequence). This CDR3 is CAWSVFLNYGYTF. The CDR3 coding sequence is TGTGCCTGGAGTGTATTCCTAAACTATGGCTACACCTTC.

This clone has only one observation. J is TRBJ1-6 and V is TRBV5-1, with D hard to call. This CDR3 has 15 residues. The V gene's germline CDR1 is SGHRS and CDR2 YFSETQ. V was trimmed by 0 bases and J by 10 bases, leaving 14 bases between them. This chain's CDR3 is CASSLEVVARSPLHF. The CDR3 DNA is TGCGCCAGCAGCTTGGAAGTAGTGGCGCGGTCACCCCTCCACTTT.

V is TRBV28 and J is TRBJ2-1, with 13 bases lining up with TRBD2. V lost 4 bases to trimming and J lost 1 base; unmatched junction nucleotides: 1. Germline V gene lookup returns CDR1 MDHEN and CDR2 SYDVKM. The CDR3 is 16 amino acids. DNA for the CDR3: TGTGCCAGCAGTTCACTAGCGGGAGGGTCCTACAATGAGCAGTTCTTC. It is translated as CASSSLAGGSYNEQFF. Full variable domain (rest looked up from reference TRBV28 and TRBJ2-1): DVKVTQSSRYLVKRTGEKVFLECVQDMDHENMFWYRQDPGLGLRLIYFSYDVKMKEKGDIPEGYSVSREKKERFSLILESASTNQTSMYLCASSSLAGGSYNEQFFGPGTRLTVL.

The V call is TRBV7-3, the J call TRBJ1-1, with 7 positions matching TRBD1. The CDR3 has 13 amino acids. With 6 bases clipped from V and 7 bases from J, the junction kept 8 bases outside the gene matches. In germline, CDR1 is SGHTA, CDR2 FQGTGA. This CDR3 reads CASRNQGVGEAFF. CDR3 in DNA: TGTGCCAGCAGGAATCAGGGGGTAGGTGAAGCTTTCTTT.

In DNA form, the CDR3 reads TGTGCCAGCAGCGTAGTGGATGGGCAGGGGCCAGATACGCAGTATTTT. It codes for CASSVVDGQGPDTQYF. The V call is TRBV9, the J call TRBJ2-3, with D possibly TRBD1 on 6 matching bases. The CDR3 is made up of 16 amino acids. V dropped 0 bases and J dropped 4 bases, with 15 bases sitting between them. Germline V lookup: CDR1 SGDLS, CDR2 YYNGEE.

The chain couples TRBV4-1 to TRBJ2-2; D unresolved. Trimming cost V 6 bases and J 2 bases, with 4 bases left between them. CDR1 is MGHRA and CDR2 is YSYEKL in the germline V gene. The CDR3 is 12 residues long. The CDR3 region is CASRHNTGELFF. The CDR3, as DNA: TGCGCCAGCAGACATAACACCGGGGAGCTGTTTTTT.

The genes are TRBV21-1 and TRBJ2-1; whether TRBD2, the table's D call, matches the DNA was not checked. TRBV21-1 is an annotated pseudogene. CDR3 length: 17 residues. The CDR3 protein is CASPLWAGAFVNNEQFF. The DNA of the CDR3 is TGTGCCAGCCCGCTATGGGCGGGAGCATTCGTGAACAATGAGCAGTTCTTC.

The chain employs TRBV7-6 and TRBJ2-1; 9 bases align to TRBD1. J lost 8 bases, V lost 6 bases, and 5 bases had no gene match. This CDR3 region has 13 residues. Per the germline V gene, CDR1 is SGHVS and CDR2 is FNYEAQ. The CDR3 DNA sequence: TGTGCCAGCAGTCCCGACAGGGGGGATGAGCAGTTCTTC. This encodes CASSPDRGDEQFF.

The V gene is TRBV27, the J gene TRBJ1-2, with D maybe TRBD1 (6 bases). Germline-derived CDR1 and CDR2 are MNHEY and SMNVEV (reference sequence). CDR3 size: 14 residues. V shed 7 bases and J shed 8 bases, with 20 bases lying between them. CDR3 sequence (DNA): TGTGCCAGCACCCCTAGGGCAGGGGCGGTCGGCTACACCTTC. It is translated as CASTPRAGAVGYTF.

The chain joins TRBV9 to TRBJ2-5; tentatively, D is TRBD2 (6 bases). The CDR3 extends over 15 amino acids. The V gene lost 0 bases and the J gene lost 5 bases, with 14 bases spanning the gap. CDR1 and CDR2 (germline): SGDLS, YYNGEE. The CDR3 sequence: CASSVGVGGKETQYF. In DNA form, the CDR3 reads TGTGCCAGCAGCGTAGGGGTTGGCGGGAAGGAGACCCAGTACTTC.

In its sample, this clone was seen a few times. This chain uses TRBV11-2 with TRBJ1-3, with D unresolved. V was clipped by 1 base and J by 6 bases, with 4 bases between them. The germline V gene has CDR1 SGHAT and CDR2 FQNNGV. The CDR3 is 12 amino acids. The CDR3 coding sequence is TGTGCCAGCAGCTTAGGCGCAAACACCATATATTTT. It translates to CASSLGANTIYF.

The V gene is TRBV7-2, the J gene TRBJ2-7, with a weak D call TRBD2 (7 bases). The CDR3 has 13 amino acids. Trimming pared 11 bases from V and 3 bases from J, leaving 17 bases between. The germline gives CDR1 SGHTA, CDR2 FQGNSA. DNA of the CDR3: TGTGCCGTGCGGGGGCGGGCGGACTACGAGCAGTACTTC. This translates into CAVRGRADYEQYF. Looking up the rest from reference TRBV7-2 and TRBJ2-7 gives the full variable domain: GAGVSQSPSNKVTEKGKDVELRCDPISGHTALYWYRQSLGQGLEFLIYFQGNSAPDKSGLPSDRFSAERTGGSVSTLTIQRTQQEDSAVYLCAVRGRADYEQYFGPGTRLTVT.

The V gene is TRBV21-1, the J gene TRBJ1-1. TRBV21-1 is a pseudogene. The CDR3 is made up of 15 amino acids. CDR3 in DNA: TGTGCCAGCAGCAAAGGAGTTACATTGCGAGGCGAAGCTTTCTTT. This sequence encodes CASSKGVTLRGEAFF.

In DNA form, the CDR3 reads TGTGCCAGCAGCCCCCAGGGTTCAAACAATGAGCAGTTCTTC. Its translation: CASSPQGSNNEQFF. This chain connects TRBV14 to TRBJ2-1, with a tentative D call TRBD1 (5 bases). The CDR3 contains 14 residues. Germline CDR1 and CDR2: SGHDN and FVKESK. The V end was cut by 4 bases, the J end by 5 bases, with 12 bases between.

The rearrangement uses TRBV27 and TRBJ1-2, with D perhaps TRBD1 (6 bases). Trimming cost V 2 bases and J 3 bases, with 7 bases left between them. This CDR3 has 13 amino acids. CDR1 and CDR2 from the germline V gene are MNHEY and SMNVEV (reference sequence). CDR3 in DNA: TGTGCCAGCAGTTTAGGACAGTACTATGGCTACACCTTC. Translating it yields CASSLGQYYGYTF.